The clone carrying this TCR beta chain was recorded many times. No antigen is known for it. The source material, RNA transcripts, was used to amplify TCR beta CDR3 regions. Initially, a first-round RT-PCR of the TCR CDR3 employed the HTBI primer set. TCRdb reprocessed the multiplex PCR reads with MiXCR, giving one entry per CDR3 protein. In the table there are approximately 600,000 distinct CDR3 sequences, 14% of which are singletons. The data belong to a study of T cells in Graves' hyperthyroidism and ophthalmopathy. At the level of the study: Peripheral blood was obtained at initial diagnosis, preceding any treatment.

Study-wide results and limits: Ophthalmopathy was distinguished from stable hyperthyroidism by 13 V-J signatures.

Diagnoses were made from clinical symptoms, serum measures (thyroxine and TRAb), thyroid ultrasound and orbital computed tomography. With 6 bases removed from V and 5 bases from J, the gap between germline ends came to 10 bases. The germline V gene has CDR1 MNHEY and CDR2 SMNVEV (reference sequence). The CDR3 runs 13 residues. This sequence was found in a woman between 18 and 29 years old with Graves' ophthalmopathy. Sample: blood. This rearrangement joins TRBV27 to TRBJ2-2; D might be TRBD1 (6 bases). The CDR3 sequence is CASRTGMTGELFF. CDR3 DNA sequence: TGTGCCAGCAGAACAGGGATGACCGGGGAGCTGTTTTTT.